This TCR beta chain was profiled in a study of cytomegalovirus exposure and HLA in healthy donors. Primers: 60 Vbeta forward and 13 Jbeta reverse. The protocol was immunoSEQ multiplex PCR, while the TCRdb copy is restricted to in-frame clones and leaves out a portion. Found here are 150,000 to 200,000 clones; the top ten clones hold approximately 6.5%. Trimming cost V 0 bases and J 3 bases, with 6 bases left between them. The CDR3 is 14 amino acids. Germline V gives CDR1 SGHKS, CDR2 YYEKEE (reference sequence). The sequenced sample was PBMCs. The source is a young man in good health and CMV-seronegative. The chain employs TRBV5-5 and TRBJ1-4, with D perhaps TRBD1 (5 bases). CDR3 in amino acids: CASSLAGSNEKLFF. CDR3 DNA sequence: TGTGCCAGCAGCTTGGCAGGGTCTAATGAAAAACTGTTTTTT.